The 15 T cell receptor beta chains below all came from one sample that was sequenced in a study of Ad26.COV2.S vaccination and SARS-CoV-2 variants. Regarding treatment: around 19 received Ad26.COV2.S at low or high dose, single or two shots; 5 received placebo; per-sample allocation not given. Following the first vaccine or placebo injection, samples were taken on day 63. The assay was immunoSEQ multiplex PCR, and TCRdb's table has in-frame clones only and misses some. The data show roughly 510,000 clones, 87% seen once. Here the sequenced sample was peripheral blood, taken in a trial of Ad26.COV2.S vaccine versus placebo. These receptors originate from a person aged 18-60 years who received the Ad26.COV2.S COVID-19 vaccine or a placebo.

The chain is built from TRBV5-4 and TRBJ2-3, with a tentative D call TRBD2 (5 bases). The CDR3 consists of 14 residues. V was pared by 1 base and J by 7 bases, with 13 bases between. Germline-derived CDR1 and CDR2 are SGHNT and YYREEE (reference sequence). The CDR3 DNA reads TGTGCCAGCAGCTTGAAGAGGGTCCCACATACGCAGTATTTT. Translation: CASSLKRVPHTQYF.

The rearrangement uses TRBV14 and TRBJ1-1, with D perhaps matching TRBD1 (6 bases). V lost 2 bases and J 1 base, leaving 14 bases between the germline ends. This CDR3 region has 16 residues. Germline CDR1 SGHDN, CDR2 FVKESK. In nucleotides, the CDR3 is TGTGCCAGCAGCCAAATCCTGGGACACACGAACACTGAAGCTTTCTTT. This sequence encodes CASSQILGHTNTEAFF. The variable domain in full, with the rest retrieved from reference TRBV14 and TRBJ1-1, is EAGVTQFPSHSVIEKGQTVTLRCDPISGHDNLYWYRRVMGKEIKFLLHFVKESKQDESGMPNNRFLAERTGGTYSTLKVQPAELEDSGVYFCASSQILGHTNTEAFFGQGTRLTVV.

CDR3 in DNA: TGTGCCACCAGCAGAGATAGAGGGGTAGGGACTGAAGCTTTCTTT. It is translated as CATSRDRGVGTEAFF. The chain has TRBV15 and TRBJ1-1; maybe TRBD1 (5 bases). V was trimmed by 0 bases and J by 5 bases, leaving 13 bases between them. The germline V gene encodes CDR1 LNHNV and CDR2 YYDKDF (reference sequence). The CDR3 contains 15 residues.

A note on this clone: In the same sample, other DNA sequences code for this CDR3. V usage is TRBV9 and J usage is TRBJ2-7; the D gene is possibly TRBD2 (5 bases). The V end was cut by 0 bases, the J end by 2 bases, with 9 bases between. The germline V gene encodes CDR1 SGDLS and CDR2 YYNGEE. This CDR3 region has 14 residues. The DNA of the CDR3 is TGTGCCAGCAGCGTAGGGGCGGAGGCCTACGAGCAGTACTTC. This gives the protein CASSVGAEAYEQYF.

The genes are TRBV7-3 and TRBJ2-2, with D possibly being TRBD1 (5 bases). Germline CDR1 and CDR2: SGHTA and FQGTGA. CDR3 length equals 13 residues. V shed 5 bases and J shed 5 bases, with 9 bases lying between them. The CDR3 region is CASSIDSTGELFF. The CDR3 DNA is TGTGCCAGCAGCATCGACAGTACCGGGGAGCTGTTTTTT.

V is TRBV27 and J is TRBJ2-5; D remains unclear. The V end was cut by 2 bases, the J end by 0 bases, with 16 bases between. There are 17 residues in the CDR3. Per germline, CDR1 MNHEY and CDR2 SMNVEV (reference sequence). CDR3 in amino acids: CASSLVSRPQYQETQYF. CDR3 coding DNA: TGTGCCAGCAGTTTAGTGTCTCGACCACAGTACCAAGAGACCCAGTACTTC.

This chain connects TRBV30 to TRBJ2-2; D not certain. The CDR3 totals 17 residues. Germline V gene sequence: CDR1 GTSNPN, CDR2 SVGIG (reference sequence). Trimming cost V 3 bases and J 0 bases, with 17 bases left between them. The CDR3 DNA reads TGTGCCTGGAGCTCCCGTTTCATTACCGCGAACACCGGGGAGCTGTTTTTT. Its translation: CAWSSRFITANTGELFF.

The CDR3 nucleotides are TGTGCCTGGAGTGTGGAGGCGAATCAGCCCCAGCATTTT. Residues: CAWSVEANQPQHF. The chain couples TRBV30 to TRBJ1-5, with unresolved D. V lost 0 bases to trimming and J lost 4 bases, with 7 bases between them. The CDR3 has 13 residues. Looked up from germline, CDR1 is GTSNPN and CDR2 is SVGIG (reference sequence).

This clone was recorded a few times. The chain recombines TRBV7-9 with TRBJ1-6; 7 bases agree with TRBD1. The CDR3 contains 17 residues. The V and J ends lost 5 bases and 6 bases, in that order; junction bases with no gene match: 13. CDR1 SEHNR and CDR2 FQNEAQ come from the germline V gene (reference sequence). Here the CDR3 DNA reads TGTGCCAGCAGCCCCCAAACAGGGGCCCTCCTTAATTCACCCCTCCACTTT. Protein: CASSPQTGALLNSPLHF.

This clone came up once. V and J are TRBV7-3 and TRBJ2-3; either TRBD1 or TRBD2 may supply D (6 bases each). Germline values: CDR1 SGHTA, CDR2 FQGTGA. Between the trimmed V and J ends, which lost 3 bases and 2 bases, there was a span of 12 bases. The CDR3 is 15 amino acids. CDR3 sequence (DNA): TGTGCCAGCAGCTTGGGGGGCAGAGCCACAGATACGCAGTATTTT. This encodes CASSLGGRATDTQYF.

The chain combines TRBV27 with TRBJ2-5, with unresolved D. Trimming pared 0 bases from V and 5 bases from J, leaving 13 bases between. The CDR3 extends over 15 amino acids. Germline CDR1 is MNHEY and CDR2 is SMNVEV (reference sequence). CDR3 coding DNA: TGTGCCAGCAGTTTATCCCCAGGTCCCCGGGAGACCCAGTACTTC. This translates into CASSLSPGPRETQYF.

The table lists this clone with a count of one. The chain has TRBV4-2 and TRBJ2-2; 12 positions agree with TRBD2. Looked up from germline, CDR1 is LGHNA and CDR2 is YNFKEQ. Trimming cost V 0 bases and J 0 bases; bases outside gene matches: 2. CDR3 length: 18 residues. The CDR3 bases are TGTGCCAGCAGCCAAGACCTAGCGGGAGGGCCGAACACCGGGGAGCTGTTTTTT. Protein product: CASSQDLAGGPNTGELFF.

The chain has TRBV19 and TRBJ2-4, with D possibly matching TRBD1 (5 bases). Per germline, CDR1 LNHDA and CDR2 SQIVND (reference sequence). V lost 5 bases and J 0 bases, leaving 17 bases between the germline ends. This CDR3 region has 17 residues. DNA for the CDR3: TGTGCCAGTAGTGGCCTCGGGCAGGGCGTAGCCAAAAACATTCAGTACTTC. This gives the protein CASSGLGQGVAKNIQYF.

The rearrangement links TRBV28 to TRBJ2-1; 14 positions match TRBD2. The CDR3 sequence is 14 residues long. Trimming removed 6 bases from V and 9 bases from J; junction bases left unmatched: 4. From germline, CDR1 is MDHEN and CDR2 SYDVKM. As DNA, the CDR3 is TGTGCCAGCAGCGGGACTAGCGGGAGTCGTGAGCAGTTCTTC. This encodes CASSGTSGSREQFF. The complete variable domain, with remaining parts taken from reference TRBV28 and TRBJ2-1, reads DVKVTQSSRYLVKRTGEKVFLECVQDMDHENMFWYRQDPGLGLRLIYFSYDVKMKEKGDIPEGYSVSREKKERFSLILESASTNQTSMYLCASSGTSGSREQFFGPGTRLTVL.

CDR3 coding DNA: TGTGCCAGCAGTTCGGGGACTAGCGGGAGGGTTTACGAGCAGTACTTC. Amino acid sequence: CASSSGTSGRVYEQYF. The V gene is TRBV27, the J gene TRBJ2-7, with 16 bases matching TRBD2. Germline V gives CDR1 MNHEY, CDR2 SMNVEV (reference sequence). This CDR3 comprises 16 residues. The ends lost 4 bases at V and 4 bases at J; junction bases unmatched: 4.